This T cell receptor beta chain is drawn from a study of cytotoxic CD8 clonotypes in ibrutinib-treated CLL. About the study: Following a median around 13 months of treatment, with a range of 6 to 36, response samples were taken. Mean per-sample yields comprised 255,043 productive templates and approximately 90,000 productive rearrangements. Regarding the study as a whole: Clonality showed a rise at ibrutinib response that reversed toward baseline at progression.

The intended depth for sequencing was 1 in 200,000 to 1 in 1 million T cells. The protocol was immunoSEQ multiplex PCR, while the TCRdb copy is restricted to in-frame clones and leaves out a portion. This sample yields some 130,000 clones, of which approximately 85% are seen a single time; about 2.1% belongs to the top ten. Points on this clone: What it recognizes is unknown.

Germline CDR1 is MDHEN and CDR2 is SYDVKM. The trim removed 6 bases at V and 2 bases at J, leaving 8 bases unmatched. The CDR3 is 15 residues long. The chain uses TRBV28 and TRBJ1-1; the match to TRBD1 covers 8 bases. The receptor was isolated from a human donor with chronic lymphocytic leukemia. The material was PBMCs, obtained after 24 months of ibrutinib treatment. Here the CDR3 DNA reads TGTGCCAGCAGACCCCCCGGACAGGGAAACACTGAAGCTTTCTTT. It encodes CASRPPGQGNTEAFF. The whole variable domain, filled in from reference TRBV28 and TRBJ1-1, reads DVKVTQSSRYLVKRTGEKVFLECVQDMDHENMFWYRQDPGLGLRLIYFSYDVKMKEKGDIPEGYSVSREKKERFSLILESASTNQTSMYLCASRPPGQGNTEAFFGQGTRLTVV.